The clone carrying this TCR beta chain was observed at least ten times. Its matching antigen is unknown. This CDR3 is built from 14 residues. Germline-derived CDR1 and CDR2 are MNHEY and SMNVEV (reference sequence). V gave up 5 bases and J gave up 3 bases, with 11 bases separating them. MiXCR was run by TCRdb on the reads, yielding one entry per CDR3 protein. The sample lists fewer than 550,000 distinct CDR3 sequences, around 11% seen once, with 9.5% to 13% in the top ten. The data stem from a study of T cell repertoires in cytomegalovirus infection. For the study at large: Public TCR beta signature analysis indicated the presence of both CMV infection and matching HLA type. Study conclusions and caveats: The ex vivo response was dominated by HLA-C-restricted CMV-specific TCR beta clonotypes.

The chain carries TRBV27 and TRBJ1-5, with unresolved D. What was sequenced was PBMCs. This sequence was found in a human donor in good health (CMV status not recorded). Some clones in this sample may be carry-over from other donors' samples. The CDR3 sequence is CASSLNYHNQPQHF. The CDR3 coding sequence is TGTGCCAGCAGTCTTAACTACCACAATCAGCCCCAGCATTTT.